This T cell receptor (beta chain) was observed in a study of cytomegalovirus exposure and HLA in healthy donors. For the study at large: About 85 million unique TCRs from HLA-typed donors were held in an early release of data.

The donors comprised healthy bone marrow donors. PCR was performed using 60 Vbeta and 13 Jbeta primers. TCRdb's copy holds only in-frame clones and misses some; the assay was immunoSEQ multiplex PCR. Counted here are around 67,000 clones, roughly two thirds occurring once; the ten biggest clones make up approximately 3%. The CDR3 sequence is 14 residues long. Germline V CDR1 and CDR2: SGHRS, YFSETQ. J was trimmed by 0 bases and V by 5 bases; bases with no gene match: 3. The sample consisted of PBMCs. The V and J genes are TRBV5-1 and TRBJ2-3, with 7 bases that match TRBD2. The TCR was taken from a woman in her 50s in good health and CMV-seronegative. CDR3 residues: CASRAGASTDTQYF. In nucleotides, the CDR3 is TGCGCCAGCAGGGCGGGAGCGAGCACAGATACGCAGTATTTT.